This T cell receptor (beta chain) is from a study of tumor T cells in aggressive B-cell lymphoma. CDR1 and CDR2 from the germline V gene are LGHNA and YSLEER. This CDR3 region has 15 residues. The V end lost 5 bases, the J end lost 3 bases, and 17 bases lay between the germline ends. The method was immunoSEQ multiplex PCR; TCRdb's version includes in-frame clones alone and lacks a portion of them. The repertoire consists of about 6,000 clones, with 70% to 80% occurring once and the leading ten covering 6% to 7.5%. Sequencing was carried out using tumor tissue. The rearrangement links TRBV4-3 to TRBJ2-7; D is possibly TRBD1 (5 bases). The clonotype comes from an adult with diffuse large B cell lymphoma. The CDR3 loop reads CASSAAGQGYYEQYF. The CDR3 nucleotides are TGCGCCAGCAGCGCAGCCGGGCAGGGATACTACGAGCAGTACTTC.